This T cell receptor (beta chain) emerged from a study of blood T cell repertoires in COVID-19 (dated by TCRdb to the early 2020s). Study-level background: Collaborator samples came from the United States, Italy and Spain and covered acute and convalescent phases of COVID-19. The material from the prospective study consisted of cDNA or gDNA derived from T cells, B-cell-depleted T cells, or PBMCs. The dataset comprised deeply sampled blood TCRbeta repertoires from subjects exposed to, actively infected with, or recovered from COVID-19. The repertoires were made available in a free public database intended to serve as a resource for research on the immune response to SARS-CoV-2. Samples were obtained from the ongoing ImmuneRACE study (first 160 participants) and from 950 to 1,500 subjects provided by 6 global collaborators. A de-identified subject ID, COVID-19 status, age in years and sex were almost always included in the sample metadata. Where available, HLA class I and class II types were taken from metadata supplied by the sample provider and were not determined by assay-based typing. Beyond this particular receptor, the publication reports: The quantity of clinical and demographic metadata differed by source and by participant and was supplied without curation.

Concerning this clone: Its cognate antigen has yet to be identified. Nothing much larger sits one base from this clone, and base qualities are not available.

Each collaborating institution followed its own protocols to collect whole blood in K2EDTA tubes. For TCRbeta analysis, collaborators shipped samples in one of three forms: frozen whole blood, isolated PBMCs, or DNA extracted from either of those sample types. TCRbeta CDR3 regions were amplified from genomic DNA by means of the immunoSEQ Assay, a bias-controlled multiplex PCR. Per the source publication's procedure: Within the assay, amplification of reference gene primers was used to estimate how many nucleated cells each sample contained. To quantify the absolute abundance of each unique TCRbeta CDR3 rearrangement, sequence reads were collapsed and filtered. For each sample, productive Simpson clonality was calculated as the square root of Simpson's diversity index across productive rearrangements. The table was pulled from immuneACCESS by TCRdb, which kept in-frame rearrangements only. Such tables lose some clones; where checked, under half of the loss comes from unresolved V genes, and the rest has no known cause. That table gives V, J and clone size, and the DNA gave D and trimming. The table for this sample lists 40,000 or so clones; approximately 83% of them were counted only once. More than 4.5% of the sample goes to the ten largest clones.

CDR1 and CDR2 (SGDLS, YYNGEE) derive from the germline V gene. V loses 4 bases at its end and J loses 2 bases; junction bases beyond the gene matches: 6. The CDR3 spans 14 residues, from the cysteine through the phenylalanine. Here the CDR3 DNA is all that survives: 42 bases in frame from base 1. Sequencing used peripheral blood. The origin of this receptor is a man between 40 and 49 years old with active COVID-19. The chain was built from TRBV9 and TRBJ2-7; the junction holds 7 bases that match TRBD2. The encoded CDR3 is CASSLSGRPYEQYF. The nucleotide sequence is given as TGTGCCAGCAGCCTTAGCGGGCGCCCCTACGAGCAGTACTTC.